This TCR beta chain emerged from a study of control samples from healthy donors and cancer patients. This clone was observed a single time. The CDR3 runs 16 residues. Germline-derived CDR1 and CDR2 are SGHRS and YFSETQ. V dropped 0 bases and J dropped 2; count of bases not matched to a gene: 3. Repertoires were generated with immunoSEQ multiplex PCR, while TCRdb's copy carries only in-frame clones and drops some. The sample shows 100,000 to 150,000 clones, roughly 92% of them seen only once. The specimen sequenced was PBMCs. The V and J genes are TRBV5-1 and TRBJ2-3; TRBD2 matches 10 bases. This TCR came from a man aged 80 or over with head and neck cancer. The CDR3 loop is CASSLGTSGPTDTQYF. DNA for the CDR3: TGCGCCAGCAGCTTGGGGACTAGCGGTCCCACAGATACGCAGTATTTT.